There are a few counts of the clone carrying this T cell receptor (beta chain). As yet, its antigen is unknown. This CDR3 spans 13 amino acids. In germline, CDR1 is MNHEY, CDR2 SVGEGT. Trimming left V 6 bases short and J 8 bases short, with 16 bases between. TCRdb re-called the reads through MiXCR, storing one row per CDR3 protein. The sample gives hundreds of thousands of distinct CDR3 sequences, roughly 29% of which show up once; around 20% is in the top ten. These data originate in a study of T cell repertoires in cytomegalovirus infection. Across the whole study: Selection of CMV epitopes for the study included recently identified HLA-C-restricted and well-studied HLA-B-restricted ones.

Overall study results and limits: Ex vivo responses were dominated by HLA-C-restricted CMV-specific TCR beta clonotypes. Summed frequency of public TCR beta families distinguished CMV carriers with the relevant HLA.

The receptor comes from a human donor in good health (CMV status not recorded). Some clones in this sample may be carry-over from other donors' samples. The sequencing used cultured PBMCs, collected from culture after CMV antigen stimulation. The J gene is TRBJ1-1, the V gene TRBV6-2 or TRBV6-3; tentatively, D is TRBD1 (6 bases). CDR3 loop: CASSFTGPREAFF. The CDR3 region has the DNA TGTGCCAGCAGCTTTACAGGGCCCCGGGAAGCTTTCTTT.